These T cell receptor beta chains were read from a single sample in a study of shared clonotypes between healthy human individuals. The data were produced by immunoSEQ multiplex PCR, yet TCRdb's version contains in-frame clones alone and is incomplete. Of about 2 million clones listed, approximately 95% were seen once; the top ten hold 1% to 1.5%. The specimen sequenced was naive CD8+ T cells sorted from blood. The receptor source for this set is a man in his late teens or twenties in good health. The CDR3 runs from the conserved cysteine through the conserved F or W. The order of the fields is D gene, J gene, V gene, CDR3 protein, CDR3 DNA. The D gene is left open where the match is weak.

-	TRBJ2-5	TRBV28	CASSFQGEETQYF	TGTGCCAGCAGTTTCCAGGGAGAAGAGACCCAGTACTTC
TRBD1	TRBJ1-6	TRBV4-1	CASSQEPGGQSPLHF	TGCGCCAGCAGCCAAGAGCCAGGGGGCCAATCACCCCTCCACTTT
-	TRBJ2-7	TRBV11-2	CASSLIPTYYEQYF	TGTGCCAGCAGCTTAATTCCAACATACTACGAGCAGTACTTC
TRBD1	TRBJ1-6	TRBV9	CASSIRLDRGDNSPLHF	TGTGCCAGCAGCATAAGACTGGACAGGGGGGACAATTCACCCCTCCACTTT
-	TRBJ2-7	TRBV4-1	CASSPSEGGNYEQYF	TGCGCCAGCAGCCCAAGTGAGGGGGGGAACTACGAGCAGTACTTC
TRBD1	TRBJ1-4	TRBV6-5	CASTTGVAEKLFF	TGTGCCAGCACTACAGGGGTCGCCGAAAAACTGTTTTTT
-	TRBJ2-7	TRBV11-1	CASSLPENVYEQYF	TGTGCCAGCAGCTTACCAGAAAACGTATACGAGCAGTACTTC
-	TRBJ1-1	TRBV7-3	CASSFQGLPNTEAFF	TGTGCCAGCAGCTTCCAGGGCCTCCCGAACACTGAAGCTTTCTTT
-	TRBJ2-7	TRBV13	CASSFGRSRDEQYF	TGTGCCAGCAGCTTTGGGAGGTCCCGGGACGAGCAGTACTTC
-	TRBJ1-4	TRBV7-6	CASSLQMGDEKLFF	TGTGCCAGCAGCTTACAGATGGGGGATGAAAAACTGTTTTTT
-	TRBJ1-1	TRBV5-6	CASSLTGSLMNTEAFF	TGTGCCAGCAGCTTGACGGGGAGTTTGATGAACACTGAAGCTTTCTTT
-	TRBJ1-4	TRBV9	CASSAGGSGGEKLFF	TGTGCCAGCAGCGCGGGGGGGAGTGGAGGTGAAAAACTGTTTTTT
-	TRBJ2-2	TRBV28	CASSPGTQNTGELFF	TGTGCCAGCAGCCCCGGGACTCAGAACACCGGGGAGCTGTTTTTT